The 27 T cell receptor beta chains in this list originate from one sample, sequenced in a study of radiation and T cells in renal cell carcinoma. Repertoires were generated with immunoSEQ multiplex PCR, while TCRdb's copy carries only in-frame clones and drops some. The sample lists 70,000 to 100,000 clones; 82% were seen once. Time point given: baseline pretreatment blood. Specified treatment: 15 Gy SBRT to primary tumor, nephrectomy 4 weeks later. The sequencing used blood, collected from a patient whose treatment included radiotherapy and nephrectomy. All receptors derive from a man aged 55 to 69 with renal cell carcinoma.

The sample holds one count of this clone. This chain uses TRBV27 with TRBJ2-1, with D unresolved. Trimming shortened V by 11 bases and J by 0 bases, and 14 bases separated the two germline ends. Germline V gene data show CDR1 as MNHEY and CDR2 as SMNVEV (reference sequence). This CDR3 has 14 amino acids. The CDR3 DNA reads as TGTGCCGCAGCTAGATCCAGCTCCTACAATGAGCAGTTCTTC. This codes for CAAARSSSYNEQFF.

V gene TRBV30 combines with J gene TRBJ2-2, with 13 bases identical to TRBD2. The CDR3 extends over 18 amino acids. Germline CDR1 GTSNPN, CDR2 SVGIG (reference sequence). V lost 0 bases to trimming and J lost 4 bases; unmatched junction nucleotides: 8. CDR3 amino acids: CAWSVIGLAGVVTGELFF. The CDR3 bases are TGTGCCTGGAGTGTAATCGGACTAGCGGGAGTAGTCACCGGGGAGCTGTTTTTT.

In its sample, this clone was seen once. This rearrangement joins TRBV7-2 to TRBJ2-7; TRBD2 agrees at 13 bases. This CDR3 is 15 amino acids long. The trim removed 4 bases at V and 3 bases at J, leaving 3 bases unmatched. The germline CDR1 and CDR2 sequences are SGHTA and FQGNSA. CDR3 DNA: TGTGCCAGCAGCTGGGGACTAGCGGGAAACTACGAGCAGTACTTC. Protein product: CASSWGLAGNYEQYF.

Concerning this clone itself: The same CDR3 can be traced to other DNA sequences in this sample. The V and J genes are TRBV7-9 and TRBJ1-4, with D tentatively TRBD1 (6 bases). CDR1 and CDR2 (germline): SEHNR, FQNEAQ (reference sequence). V lost 4 bases and J lost 8, with 11 bases in between. The CDR3 spans 13 residues. For the CDR3, the DNA is TGTGCCAGCAGCTACAGGGAAGGCGAAAAACTGTTTTTT. This sequence encodes CASSYREGEKLFF. The variable domain in full, with the rest retrieved from reference TRBV7-9 and TRBJ1-4, is DTGVSQNPRHKITKRGQNVTFRCDPISEHNRLYWYRQTLGQGPEFLTYFQNEAQLEKSRLLSDRFSAERPKGSFSTLEIQRTEQGDSAMYLCASSYREGEKLFFGSGTQLSVL.

The chain combines TRBV4-2 with TRBJ2-2, with 10 bases that match TRBD1. The length of the CDR3 is 15 residues. Per germline, CDR1 LGHNA and CDR2 YNFKEQ. V lost 6 bases to trimming and J lost 3 bases; unmatched junction nucleotides: 4. The CDR3 DNA reads as TGTGCCAGCAGGGACAGGGGGAGGGACACCGGGGAGCTGTTTTTT. It translates to CASRDRGRDTGELFF.

V usage is TRBV5-1 and J usage is TRBJ2-1; no reliable D call. The germline V gene encodes CDR1 SGHRS and CDR2 YFSETQ. Deletions cut 0 bases from V and 12 bases from J, with 19 bases between. CDR3 length: 15 amino acids. CDR3: CASSLGDMARRSQFF. The CDR3 region has the DNA TGCGCCAGCAGCTTGGGGGATATGGCCCGACGGTCGCAGTTCTTC.

Remarks on this clone: Within the sample, other DNA sequences also encode this same CDR3. V and J are TRBV27 and TRBJ2-7; TRBD1 matches at 7 bases. The CDR3 spans 13 residues. Per germline, CDR1 MNHEY and CDR2 SMNVEV (reference sequence). The junction had 3 bases not matched to a gene; V was cut back by 3 bases and J by 4 bases. CDR3 sequence reads: CASSLTGPYEQYF. CDR3 sequence (DNA): TGTGCCAGCAGTTTGACAGGGCCTTACGAGCAGTACTTC.

The chain employs TRBV6-5 and TRBJ2-6; 7 bases match TRBD2. Germline CDR1 reads MNHEY; CDR2 reads SVGAGI. V trimming: 2 bases; J trimming: 2 bases; junction bases outside the gene matches: 0. This CDR3 has 15 residues. CDR3 in DNA: TGTGCCAGCAGTTACGGGGGGGCTGGGGCCAACGTCCTGACTTTC. The encoded protein is CASSYGGAGANVLTF.

The rearrangement joins TRBV27 to TRBJ2-5; D is undetermined. The CDR3 extends over 10 amino acids. Trimming took off 2 bases at V and 8 bases at J, with 3 bases between the two ends. From germline, CDR1 is MNHEY and CDR2 SMNVEV (reference sequence). CDR3: CASSLSTQYF. The CDR3 DNA follows: TGTGCCAGCAGTTTAAGTACCCAGTACTTC.

The CDR3, as DNA: TGTGCCAGCTTGGCAGCAACTAATGAAAAACTGTTTTTT. Encoded protein: CASLAATNEKLFF. This chain joins TRBV28 and TRBJ1-4, with D hard to call. The germline CDR1 and CDR2 sequences are MDHEN and SYDVKM. The V and J ends lost 8 bases and 0 bases respectively, with 7 bases between them. The CDR3 loop spans 13 amino acids.

This sequence joins TRBV6-5 and TRBJ1-1; D gene ambiguous. The V gene lost 2 bases and the J gene lost 0 bases, with 7 bases spanning the gap. In germline, CDR1 is MNHEY, CDR2 SVGAGI. The CDR3 is made up of 14 amino acids. The CDR3 loop is CASSYQRMNTEAFF. For the CDR3, the DNA is TGTGCCAGCAGTTACCAACGGATGAACACTGAAGCTTTCTTT.

The V call is TRBV19, the J call TRBJ2-5; TRBD2 matches 11 bases. The germline V gene has CDR1 LNHDA and CDR2 SQIVND (reference sequence). The CDR3 has 17 amino acids. Trimming at V came to 4 bases and at J to 4 bases, leaving 11 bases not matched to a gene. In nucleotides, the CDR3 is TGTGCCAGTAGTACCCGACTAGCGGGAAGTATCAGAGAGACCCAGTACTTC. This encodes CASSTRLAGSIRETQYF.

The V and J genes are TRBV27 and TRBJ1-5; D unresolved. Germline CDR1 reads MNHEY; CDR2 reads SMNVEV (reference sequence). V lost 11 bases to trimming and J lost 1 base, with 15 bases between them. The CDR3 is made up of 14 amino acids. The CDR3 DNA follows: TGTGCCGGCGCGGGGATCAAGAGCAATCAGCCCCAGCATTTT. Its protein is CAGAGIKSNQPQHF.

This clone was counted a few times. The rearrangement uses TRBV11-1 and TRBJ2-1; TRBD2 matches 10 bases. V was pared by 5 bases and J by 7 bases, with 14 bases of the junction left unmatched. This CDR3 spans 17 amino acids. Germline values: CDR1 SGHAT, CDR2 FQDESV (reference sequence). The CDR3 sequence: CASSLMGGLADNNEQFF. DNA for the CDR3: TGTGCCAGCAGCCTCATGGGAGGACTAGCGGACAATAATGAGCAGTTCTTC.

V gene TRBV10-2 combines with J gene TRBJ2-5; D is undetermined. Trimming cost V 5 bases and J 0 bases, with 7 bases left between them. Germline assignment: CDR1 WSHSY and CDR2 SAAADI. This CDR3 has 13 residues. The CDR3 DNA reads as TGCGCCAGCAGTATTTGGCACCAAGAGACCCAGTACTTC. Amino acid sequence: CASSIWHQETQYF.

V and J are TRBV13 and TRBJ2-3; the match to TRBD2 covers 7 bases. The germline CDR1 and CDR2 sequences are PRHDT and FYEKMQ (reference sequence). There are 15 residues in the CDR3. V was clipped by 2 bases and J by 1 base; unmatched bases: 3. This chain's CDR3 is CASSLSLAGTDTQYF. The DNA of the CDR3 is TGTGCCAGCAGCTTATCTCTAGCGGGCACAGATACGCAGTATTTT.

This clone showed up just once. The genes are TRBV9 and TRBJ2-5; D ambiguous. This CDR3 region has 13 residues. V dropped 1 base and J dropped 3 bases, with 7 bases sitting between them. CDR1 SGDLS and CDR2 YYNGEE come from the germline V gene. The CDR3 nucleotides are TGTGCCAGCAGCGTACAGGCTGAAGAGACCCAGTACTTC. This translates into CASSVQAEETQYF. The full variable domain, with the rest looked up from reference TRBV9 and TRBJ2-5, is DSGVTQTPKHLITATGQRVTLRCSPRSGDLSVYWYQQSLDQGLQFLIQYYNGEERAKGNILERFSAQQFPDLHSELNLSSLELGDSALYFCASSVQAEETQYFGPGTRLLVL.

The chain couples TRBV29-1 to TRBJ2-7; 13 positions match TRBD2. There are 15 residues in the CDR3. V lost 4 bases, J lost 4 bases, and 7 bases stayed unmatched. Germline-derived CDR1 and CDR2 are SQVTM and ANQGSEA. The CDR3 DNA is TGCAGCGTTGGACTAGCGGGAGGAGTGGTGTACGAGCAGTACTTC. Protein: CSVGLAGGVVYEQYF.

This chain links TRBV10-3 with TRBJ2-7; the match to TRBD2 covers 9 bases. Trimming at V came to 4 bases and at J to 2 bases, leaving 6 bases not matched to a gene. CDR1 ENHRY and CDR2 SYGVKD come from the germline V gene. The CDR3 length is 15 residues. The CDR3 reads CAISVTTSGTYEQYF. The DNA for the CDR3 is TGTGCCATCAGTGTGACGACTAGCGGCACCTACGAGCAGTACTTC.

This clone was observed a few times. V and J are TRBV6-5 and TRBJ1-4, with 8 positions matching TRBD1. Unmatched junction bases numbered 5, after V lost 5 bases and J lost 3 bases. The CDR3 is made up of 15 amino acids. The germline CDR1 and CDR2 sequences are MNHEY and SVGAGI. The CDR3 bases are TGTGCCAGCAGTCGACAGGGGCTCCCTAATGAAAAACTGTTTTTT. Protein product: CASSRQGLPNEKLFF.

This clone is a singleton in its sample. CDR3 nucleotide sequence: TGTGCCAGCAGCGCCGCGGTCGGGAGGAGCCAAGAGACCCAGTACTTC. Translation: CASSAAVGRSQETQYF. The chain has TRBV7-2 and TRBJ2-5; 7 bases fit TRBD2. The V and J ends lost 5 bases and 1 base, in that order; junction bases with no gene match: 10. Germline loops: CDR1 SGHTA, CDR2 FQGNSA. The CDR3 sequence is 16 residues long.

The genes are TRBV14 and TRBJ1-2; D might be TRBD1 (5 bases). Per germline, CDR1 SGHDN and CDR2 FVKESK. Deletions cut 6 bases from V and 4 bases from J, with 9 bases between. CDR3 length equals 12 residues. The DNA for the CDR3 is TGTGCCAGCAGTATGACAGCCTATGGCTACACCTTC. Amino acids: CASSMTAYGYTF.

This clone was counted between two and nine times. V is TRBV27 and J is TRBJ2-2; tentatively, D is TRBD2 (5 bases). The germline V gene encodes CDR1 MNHEY and CDR2 SMNVEV (reference sequence). CDR3 length: 14 residues. Deletions cut 3 bases from V and 7 bases from J, with 12 bases between. CDR3 amino acids: CASSFTRDIGELFF. For the CDR3, the DNA is TGTGCCAGCAGTTTCACTCGGGATATCGGGGAGCTGTTTTTT.

The gene calls are TRBV7-2 and TRBJ1-2, with 10 bases aligning to TRBD1. The V gene's germline CDR1 is SGHTA and CDR2 FQGNSA. CDR3 length: 13 residues. J was trimmed by 7 bases and V by 10 bases; bases with no gene match: 9. The CDR3 nucleotides are TGTGCCACTTCGACAGGGGGCTTTGGTGGCTACACCTTC. Translation gives CATSTGGFGGYTF.

This clone was seen just once. The V and J genes are TRBV28 and TRBJ2-4, with D possibly being TRBD1 (6 bases). The CDR3 has 16 amino acids. Germline V CDR1 and CDR2: MDHEN, SYDVKM. V was clipped by 6 bases and J by 2 bases, with 17 bases between them. Here the CDR3 reads CASSPPDSQTKNIQYF. DNA for the CDR3: TGTGCCAGCAGCCCTCCGGACAGCCAGACCAAAAACATTCAGTACTTC.

At least ten counts were recorded for this clone. The rearrangement links TRBV28 to TRBJ2-2; D unclear. The CDR3 has 17 residues. Trimming took 3 bases from V and 1 from J, leaving 15 bases between them. Per germline, CDR1 MDHEN and CDR2 SYDVKM. The CDR3 sequence is CASSFPGRRRNTGELFF. The DNA of the CDR3 is TGTGCCAGCAGTTTCCCTGGACGCCGGAGGAACACCGGGGAGCTGTTTTTT. Variable domain in full (rest from reference TRBV28 and TRBJ2-2): DVKVTQSSRYLVKRTGEKVFLECVQDMDHENMFWYRQDPGLGLRLIYFSYDVKMKEKGDIPEGYSVSREKKERFSLILESASTNQTSMYLCASSFPGRRRNTGELFFGEGSRLTVL.

The chain combines TRBV5-4 with TRBJ1-1, with a weak D call TRBD1 (5 bases). The germline V gene encodes CDR1 SGHNT and CDR2 YYREEE (reference sequence). The CDR3 has 14 amino acids. Trimming removed 5 bases from V and 4 bases from J, with 15 bases in between. The CDR3: CASSSTVEGTEAFF. DNA for the CDR3: TGTGCCAGCAGTTCGACAGTTGAGGGCACTGAAGCTTTCTTT. The variable domain in full, completed from reference TRBV5-4 and TRBJ1-1, reads ETGVTQSPTHLIKTRGQQVTLRCSSQSGHNTVSWYQQALGQGPQFIFQYYREEENGRGNFPPRFSGLQFPNYSSELNVNALELDDSALYLCASSSTVEGTEAFFGQGTRLTVV.